The clone carrying this T cell receptor (beta chain) was detected ten times or more. Its antigen remains unidentified. Amplification yielded TCR beta CDR3 regions, with RNA transcripts as the source. A first-round RT-PCR of the TCR CDR3 used the HTBI primer set. TCRdb used MiXCR to reprocess the multiplex PCR reads, holding one entry per CDR3 protein. Of 370,000 or so distinct CDR3 sequences in the sample, approximately 15% were seen once. The data belong to a study of T cells in Graves' hyperthyroidism and ophthalmopathy. In the study overall: The authors collected peripheral blood at initial diagnosis, before any treatment.

V shed 7 bases and J shed 1 base, with 15 bases lying between them. Germline-derived CDR1 and CDR2 are MDHEN and SYDVKM. This CDR3 comprises 15 residues. Overall study results and limits: Blood samples included most of the expanded thyroid clonotypes exceeding 0.001.

The sample consisted of blood. The chain couples TRBV28 to TRBJ2-3; the D gene could be TRBD1 or TRBD2 (6 bases each). The TCR comes from a woman under 30 with Graves' hyperthyroidism that later progressed to Graves' ophthalmopathy. CDR3 sequence: CASNPWGAGTDTQYF. CDR3 nucleotide sequence: TGTGCCAGCAACCCCTGGGGGGCAGGCACAGATACGCAGTATTTT.